This TCR beta chain came from a study of cytomegalovirus exposure and HLA in healthy donors. Findings and caveats of the study: Presence/absence comparisons presumed near-even sequencing depth among donors. A further, later analysis showed that HLA-associated TCR beta chains (compared with equally common others) were more clonally expanded.

A word on this clone: Its target is unknown.

Germline values: CDR1 SGHTA, CDR2 FQGTGA. The CDR3 covers 15 residues. With V trimmed by 2 bases and J by 4 bases, 4 bases remained unmatched. With 60 Vbeta and 13 Jbeta primers, the PCR was carried out. Sequenced by immunoSEQ multiplex PCR; TCRdb stores in-frame clones only, minus some. This table holds tens of thousands of clones, 63% found once. The sequence came from a young woman in good health and CMV-seronegative. Sequencing was carried out using PBMCs. The chain carries TRBV7-3 and TRBJ2-3; 9 nucleotides line up with TRBD2. CDR3 protein: CASSLAGGSADTQYF. The DNA of the CDR3 is TGTGCCAGCAGCTTAGCGGGAGGGTCGGCAGATACGCAGTATTTT.